This entry features one T cell receptor (beta chain) sequence. The antigen is not known. V gave up 7 bases and J gave up 0 bases, with 12 bases separating them. The CDR3 covers 14 residues. Germline V gene sequence: CDR1 MNHEY, CDR2 SVGAGI. This sample was taken from a study of PD-L1 blockade in urothelial cancer. Across the study: A median of roughly 130,000 T cells was found in the blood samples. Study conclusions and caveats: Durable-benefit cases showed more tumor-associated blood clone expansion at 3 weeks.

Time point in this sample: peripheral blood 6 weeks after treatment start. TCRdb keeps only in-frame clones here, not all; method: immunoSEQ multiplex PCR. This sample has around 49,000 clones, with approximately 90% found just once. This chain uses TRBV6-5 with TRBJ1-2; D remains unclear. The origin of this receptor is a man aged 60-69 years with urothelial cancer. This material consisted of PBMCs, taken around atezolizumab (anti-PD-L1) treatment. In DNA, the CDR3 is TGTGCCAGCACCCCGAGAGCCCCTAACTATGGCTACACCTTC. It codes for CASTPRAPNYGYTF.